This TCR beta chain is from a study of breast tumors, draining lymph nodes, adjacent tissues. Germline values: CDR1 SEHNR, CDR2 FQNEAQ (reference sequence). The CDR3 consists of 15 residues. Breast cancer patients provided tissue from their axillary draining lymph nodes. From the multiplex PCR reads, TCRdb called clonotypes with MiXCR, one entry per CDR3 protein. The sample has 250,000 or so distinct CDR3 sequences, more than 30% seen once. About this clonotype: Its antigen is unknown. Mismatch with germline at one junction end may stem from a read error.

Study-level findings and limits: Tumor and nontumor repertoires were significantly more similar in luminal-like than in basal-like breast cancer. Tumors had less TCR diversity than lymph nodes, more than nontumor tissue.

This sequence joins TRBV7-9 and TRBJ1-5; perhaps TRBD1 as D (6 bases). The receptor was derived from a female donor with breast cancer. Some clones in this sample may be carry-over from other donors' samples. The sequenced sample was axillary lymph node tissue. The CDR3 sequence is CAGSPGGTRDQPQHF. As DNA, the CDR3 is TGTGCCGGCAGTCCGGGCGGGACACGGGATCAGCCCCAGCACTTT.